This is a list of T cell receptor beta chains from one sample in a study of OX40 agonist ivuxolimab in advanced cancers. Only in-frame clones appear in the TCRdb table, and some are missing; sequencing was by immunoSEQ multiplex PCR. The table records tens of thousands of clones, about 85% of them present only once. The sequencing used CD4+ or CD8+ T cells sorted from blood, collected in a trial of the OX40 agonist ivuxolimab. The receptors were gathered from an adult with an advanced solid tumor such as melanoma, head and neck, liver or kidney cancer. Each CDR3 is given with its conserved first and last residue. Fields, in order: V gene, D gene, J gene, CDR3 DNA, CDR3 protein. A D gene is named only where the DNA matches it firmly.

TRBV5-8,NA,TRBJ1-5,TGCGCCAGCAGCCAAGATCAGGGGTATCAGCCCCAGCATTTT,CASSQDQGYQPQHF
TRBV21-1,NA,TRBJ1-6,TGTGCCAGCAACCCGGGGGGCTCCTATAATTCACCCCTCCACTTT,CASNPGGSYNSPLHF
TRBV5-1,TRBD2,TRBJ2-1,TGCGCCAGCAGCCCGGGGGGGCAGGGGAGGAATGAGCAGTTCTTC,CASSPGGQGRNEQFF
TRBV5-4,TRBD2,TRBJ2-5,TGTGCCAGCAGCAAAGGGACTAGCGGGGGCTCCGGAGAGACCCAGTACTTC,CASSKGTSGGSGETQYF
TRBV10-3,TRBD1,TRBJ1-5,TGTGCCATCAGCCAACAGGGGGTCGGCAATCAGCCCCAGCATTTT,CAISQQGVGNQPQHF
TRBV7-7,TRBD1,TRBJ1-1,TGTGCCAGCAGCTATATTACAGGGGGGGATACTGAAGCTTTCTTT,CASSYITGGDTEAFF
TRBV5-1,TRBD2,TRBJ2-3,TGCGCCAGCAGCTCGGGACTAGCGGGACCCACAGATACGCAGTATTTT,CASSSGLAGPTDTQYF
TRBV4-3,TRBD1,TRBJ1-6,TGCGCCAGCAGCAAAGAAGGGGGCACGCCTGGGCCCCTCCACTTT,CASSKEGGTPGPLHF
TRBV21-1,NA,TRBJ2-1,TGTGCCAGCAGCAAATTATCGGAGCCCCTGGGTACCTACAATGAGCAGTTCTTC,CASSKLSEPLGTYNEQFF
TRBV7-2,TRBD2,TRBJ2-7,TGTGCCAGCAGCTTAGTCCGGAGCGGGGGCCCCTACGAGCAGTACTTC,CASSLVRSGGPYEQYF
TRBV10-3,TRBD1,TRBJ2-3,TGTGCCATCAGGGGGGACAGGGGAGACACGGATACGCAGTATTTT,CAIRGDRGDTDTQYF